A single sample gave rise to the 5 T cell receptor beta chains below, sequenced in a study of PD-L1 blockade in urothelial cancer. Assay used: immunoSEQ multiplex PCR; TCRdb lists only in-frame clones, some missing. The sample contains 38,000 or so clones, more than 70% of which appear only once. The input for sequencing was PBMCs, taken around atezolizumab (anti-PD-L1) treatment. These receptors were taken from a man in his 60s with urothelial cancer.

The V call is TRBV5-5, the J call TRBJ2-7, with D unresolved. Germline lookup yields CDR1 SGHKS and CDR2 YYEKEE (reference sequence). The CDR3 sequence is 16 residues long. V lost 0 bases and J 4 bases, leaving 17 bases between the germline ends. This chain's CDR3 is CASSLEQANKLYEQYF. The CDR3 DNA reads TGTGCCAGCAGCTTGGAGCAGGCCAATAAATTATACGAGCAGTACTTC.

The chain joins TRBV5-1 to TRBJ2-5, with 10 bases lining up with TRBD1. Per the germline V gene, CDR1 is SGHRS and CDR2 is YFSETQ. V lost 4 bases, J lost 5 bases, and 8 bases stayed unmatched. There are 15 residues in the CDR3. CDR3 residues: CASSAGTGAGETQYF. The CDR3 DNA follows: TGCGCCAGCAGCGCCGGGACAGGGGCCGGGGAGACCCAGTACTTC. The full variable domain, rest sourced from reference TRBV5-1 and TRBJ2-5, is KAGVTQTPRYLIKTRGQQVTLSCSPISGHRSVSWYQQTPGQGLQFLFEYFSETQRNKGNFPGRFSGRQFSNSRSEMNVSTLELGDSALYLCASSAGTGAGETQYFGPGTRLLVL.

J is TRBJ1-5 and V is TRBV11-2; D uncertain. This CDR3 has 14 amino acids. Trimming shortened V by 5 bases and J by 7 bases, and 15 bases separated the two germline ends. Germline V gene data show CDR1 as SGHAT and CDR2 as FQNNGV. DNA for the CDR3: TGTGCCAGCAGCCGCGCCGGGGTGAGACAGCCCCAGCATTTT. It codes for CASSRAGVRQPQHF.

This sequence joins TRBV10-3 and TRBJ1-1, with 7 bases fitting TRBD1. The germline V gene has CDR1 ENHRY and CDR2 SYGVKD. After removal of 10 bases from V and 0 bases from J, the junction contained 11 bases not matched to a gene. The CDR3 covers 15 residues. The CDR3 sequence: CATIDRAGVNTEAFF. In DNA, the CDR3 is TGTGCCACCATCGACAGGGCCGGGGTGAACACTGAAGCTTTCTTT.

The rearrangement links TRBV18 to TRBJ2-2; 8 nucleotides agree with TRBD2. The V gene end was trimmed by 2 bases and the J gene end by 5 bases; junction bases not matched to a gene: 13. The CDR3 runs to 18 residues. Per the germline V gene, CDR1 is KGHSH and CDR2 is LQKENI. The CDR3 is CASSPVDSGTTGTGELFF. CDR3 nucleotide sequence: TGTGCCAGCTCACCAGTCGATAGCGGGACGACCGGAACCGGGGAGCTGTTTTTT.